One sample yielded the 29 T cell receptor beta chains listed below, sequenced in a study of type 1 regulatory T cells. Each CDR3 protein is one row after TCRdb ran MiXCR on the reads. The sample lists roughly 40,000 distinct CDR3 sequences, 12% occurring once. Their target antigens are unknown. The sequencing sample was made of cultured non-Tr1 T cells, either the whole culture or a sorted T cell fraction (not recorded which). These receptors were collected from a human donor in good health.

The chain's CDR3 is CASRGPSGRDEQFF. The CDR3 DNA sequence: TGTGCCAGCAGGGGGCCTAGCGGGAGAGATGAGCAGTTCTTC. V gene TRBV6-2 or TRBV6-3 combines with J gene TRBJ2-1, with 10 bases aligning to TRBD2. The CDR3 has 14 amino acids. Trimming removed 6 bases from V and 8 bases from J; junction bases left unmatched: 7. CDR1 is MNHEY and CDR2 is SVGEGT in the germline V gene.

The CDR3 region is CASSRRQGEAFF. CDR3 sequence (DNA): TGTGCCAGCTCACGCCGACAGGGTGAAGCTTTCTTT. The V gene is TRBV18, the J gene TRBJ1-1, with TRBD1 matching over 7 bases. The CDR3 runs 12 residues. J was trimmed by 7 bases and V by 4 bases; bases with no gene match: 3. Germline V gene sequence: CDR1 KGHSH, CDR2 LQKENI.

The V call is TRBV6-6, the J call TRBJ2-7, with D possibly matching TRBD2 (6 bases). The germline gives CDR1 MNHNY, CDR2 SVGAGI (reference sequence). There are 15 residues in the CDR3. The V and J ends lost 6 bases and 5 bases respectively, with 20 bases between them. The CDR3 region has the DNA TGTGCCAGCAGACCCGGGGGACGCGGGGCCCACGAGCAGTACTTC. This sequence encodes CASRPGGRGAHEQYF.

There are many counts of this clonotype. The chain employs TRBV12-3 or TRBV12-4 and TRBJ2-5; D unclear. The CDR3 contains 11 residues. V lost 6 bases and J 4 bases, leaving 6 bases between the germline ends. The CDR3 is CASSRLETQYF. The CDR3 nucleotides read TGTGCCAGCAGCCGTCTAGAGACCCAGTACTTC.

This clonotype has ten or more counts. The chain couples TRBV5-1 to TRBJ1-1; D is unclear. Germline V lookup: CDR1 SGHRS, CDR2 YFSETQ. V was shortened by 4 bases and J by 0 bases, with 10 bases between the two germline ends. CDR3 length equals 14 residues. CDR3 sequence (DNA): TGCGCCAGCAGCCAGACAAATTTGAACACTGAAGCTTTCTTT. Protein: CASSQTNLNTEAFF.

With regard to this clonotype: With a much larger clone just one base away, this may be a read error. The CDR3 sequence is CASSLASGVLDTQYF. The CDR3, as DNA: TGCGCCAGCAGCTTGGCGTCGGGAGTCTTAGATACGCAGTATTTT. V usage is TRBV5-1 and J usage is TRBJ2-3; D is perhaps TRBD2 (6 bases). CDR3 length: 15 amino acids. The V and J ends lost 0 bases and 5 bases respectively, with 13 bases between them. Germline lookup yields CDR1 SGHRS and CDR2 YFSETQ.

This rearrangement joins TRBV7-2 to TRBJ2-1, with D perhaps assigned TRBD1 or TRBD2 (5 bases each). The CDR3 consists of 15 residues. Germline loops: CDR1 SGHTA, CDR2 FQGNSA. With 5 bases removed from V and 10 bases from J, the gap between germline ends came to 21 bases. CDR3 in DNA: TGTGCCAGCAGCACAACCGGGACCAATCTCTACGAGCAGTTCTTC. This encodes CASSTTGTNLYEQFF.

This clonotype was observed a few times. V gene TRBV5-1 combines with J gene TRBJ2-3; 7 bases are shared with TRBD2. Germline V gene sequence: CDR1 SGHRS, CDR2 YFSETQ. The CDR3 runs 16 residues. Unmatched junction bases numbered 8, after V lost 1 base and J lost 3 bases. The CDR3 coding sequence is TGCGCCAGCAGCTTGAGGCGGGGGTTCAGTACAGATACGCAGTATTTT. Residues: CASSLRRGFSTDTQYF.

This clonotype has at least ten counts. The CDR3, as DNA: TGTGCCACCTTCAAAAACACCATATATTTT. Protein sequence: CATFKNTIYF. The chain employs TRBV28 and TRBJ1-3; D gene ambiguous. The CDR3 has 10 amino acids. From germline, CDR1 is MDHEN and CDR2 SYDVKM. Trimming stripped 10 bases from V and 6 bases from J, with 7 bases between.

This sequence joins TRBV20-1 and TRBJ1-2; D gene ambiguous. The CDR3 has 11 residues. V gave up 0 bases and J gave up 8 bases, with 7 bases separating them. Germline V gives CDR1 DFQATT, CDR2 SNEGSKA (reference sequence). The CDR3 DNA reads TGCAGTGCTAGAGAAGGGAGAGGCTACACCTTC. It codes for CSAREGRGYTF.

The rearrangement joins TRBV7-9 to TRBJ2-3; the D is unclear. The germline V gene has CDR1 SEHNR and CDR2 FQNEAQ (reference sequence). The CDR3 consists of 15 residues. Trimming cost V 1 base and J 2 bases, with 10 bases left between them. The CDR3 protein is CASSLGSSYTDTQYF. The CDR3 coding sequence is TGTGCCAGCAGCTTAGGGTCGTCTTACACAGATACGCAGTATTTT.

This clonotype was counted ten times or more. V is TRBV7-3 and J is TRBJ2-3; D perhaps matches TRBD2 (6 bases). V gave up 8 bases and J gave up 2 bases, with 8 bases separating them. The CDR3 has 12 amino acids. Germline CDR1 reads SGHTA; CDR2 reads FQGTGA. CDR3 nucleotide sequence: TGTGCCAGCTCGGGAGACACAGATACGCAGTATTTT. This gives the protein CASSGDTDTQYF. Supplemented by reference TRBV7-3 and TRBJ2-3, the full variable domain reads GAGVSQTPSNKVTEKGKYVELRCDPISGHTALYWYRQSLGQGPEFLIYFQGTGAADDSGLPNDRFFAVRPEGSVSTLKIQRTERGDSAVYLCASSGDTDTQYFGPGTRLTVL.

The CDR3 loop is CASSQERTLGGSPLHF. The CDR3 region has the DNA TGCGCCAGCAGCCAAGAGAGGACCTTAGGGGGTTCACCCCTCCACTTT. This chain uses TRBV4-3 with TRBJ1-6; a possible D gene is TRBD1 (6 bases). The ends were cut back, 0 bases at V and 9 bases at J, with 15 bases in the middle. Germline CDR1 and CDR2: LGHNA and YSLEER. This CDR3 is 16 amino acids long.

The V call is TRBV7-9, the J call TRBJ2-3, with TRBD1 identical over 7 bases. The CDR3 has 13 amino acids. CDR1 and CDR2 from the germline V gene are SEHNR and FQNEAQ (reference sequence). V lost 10 bases and J lost 4; bases outside the gene matches: 8. The CDR3 protein is CATKEGGADTQYF. The CDR3 region has the DNA TGTGCCACCAAGGAAGGGGGCGCAGATACGCAGTATTTT. Combining the CDR3 with reference TRBV7-9 and TRBJ2-3 gives the whole variable domain DTGVSQNPRHKITKRGQNVTFRCDPISEHNRLYWYRQTLGQGPEFLTYFQNEAQLEKSRLLSDRFSAERPKGSFSTLEIQRTEQGDSAMYLCATKEGGADTQYFGPGTRLTVL.

The rearrangement joins TRBV6-1 to TRBJ2-1, with 13 bases fitting TRBD2. The CDR3 length is 15 residues. The V gene end was trimmed by 6 bases and the J gene end by 9 bases; junction bases not matched to a gene: 8. Looked up from germline, CDR1 is MNHNS and CDR2 is SASEGT. CDR3 sequence: CASREGLAGLSEQFF. The CDR3 nucleotides are TGTGCCAGCAGGGAGGGACTAGCGGGACTGAGTGAGCAGTTCTTC.

The rearrangement uses TRBV11-2 and TRBJ2-5; 12 bases line up with TRBD2. Germline assignment: CDR1 SGHAT and CDR2 FQNNGV. V trimming: 5 bases; J trimming: 2 bases; junction bases outside the gene matches: 9. There are 17 residues in the CDR3. CDR3 sequence: CASSLSVLAGGQETQYF. CDR3 nucleotides: TGTGCCAGCAGCCTCTCGGTACTAGCGGGAGGACAAGAGACCCAGTACTTC.

This clonotype has a handful of counts. This chain links TRBV5-1 with TRBJ1-4, with 10 bases fitting TRBD1. V was pared by 0 bases and J by 6 bases, with 2 bases of the junction left unmatched. The CDR3 loop spans 15 amino acids. The V gene's germline CDR1 is SGHRS and CDR2 YFSETQ. This chain's CDR3 is CASSLGQGAHEKLFF. The CDR3 nucleotides read TGCGCCAGCAGCTTGGGACAGGGGGCGCATGAAAAACTGTTTTTT. Together with reference TRBV5-1 and TRBJ1-4, the CDR3 gives the full variable domain: KAGVTQTPRYLIKTRGQQVTLSCSPISGHRSVSWYQQTPGQGLQFLFEYFSETQRNKGNFPGRFSGRQFSNSRSEMNVSTLELGDSALYLCASSLGQGAHEKLFFGSGTQLSVL.

This clonotype was found many times. The V and J genes are TRBV19 and TRBJ2-2; D not resolved. CDR1 is LNHDA and CDR2 is SQIVND in the germline V gene (reference sequence). Trimming took off 4 bases at V and 4 bases at J, with 13 bases between the two ends. The CDR3 runs to 15 residues. The CDR3 loop reads CASSNANAVTGELFF. The CDR3 DNA follows: TGTGCCAGTAGTAACGCGAATGCAGTCACCGGGGAGCTGTTTTTT.

Concerning this clonotype: A much more abundant neighbour one base away suggests this may be a read error. Because it lacks the conserved phenylalanine or tryptophan at the end, this CDR3 is likely a read error. The rearrangement links TRBV7-2 to TRBJ1-2; 8 nucleotides agree with TRBD1. V shed 3 bases, J shed 8 bases, and the junction held 8 bases outside the gene matches. Germline V gene sequence: CDR1 SGHTA, CDR2 FQGNSA. The CDR3 contains 14 residues. CDR3 sequence (DNA): TGTGCCAGCAGCTTGCTTCAGGGGGCGCGAGGCTACACCATC. Protein: CASSLLQGARGYTI.

This clonotype was observed a few times. CDR3: CASSLGLVRDTQYF. As DNA, the CDR3 is TGTGCCAGCAGCTTAGGACTAGTCAGGGATACGCAGTATTTT. The chain has TRBV7-6 and TRBJ2-3; D might be TRBD2 (6 bases). Germline V gene data show CDR1 as SGHVS and CDR2 as FNYEAQ. Trimming cost V 1 base and J 6 bases, with 11 bases left between them. The CDR3 contains 14 residues.

On this clonotype itself: Just one base apart from a much larger clone, this may be a read error. This sequence joins TRBV5-1 and TRBJ2-3; D is unclear. This CDR3 region has 15 residues. CDR1 is SGHRS and CDR2 is YFSETQ in the germline V gene. The CDR3: CACSLVAATTDTQYF. CDR3 in DNA: TGCGCCTGCAGCTTGGTTGCAGCTACCACAGATACGCAGTATTTT.

This clonotype was recorded a few times. One junction end does not reproduce the germline sequence, and a read error may be involved. The CDR3 region has the DNA TGCACCAGCAGCTTGGGACAGAGCCCCAATCAGCCCCAGCATTTT. Translated, it gives CTSSLGQSPNQPQHF. This chain joins TRBV5-1 and TRBJ1-5; 7 bases are shared with TRBD1. CDR1 SGHRS and CDR2 YFSETQ come from the germline V gene. The CDR3 loop spans 15 amino acids.

The table lists this clonotype with many counts. This chain connects TRBV5-1 to TRBJ2-7; D may be TRBD1 (6 bases). The CDR3 runs 15 residues. The germline V and J ends were trimmed by 4 bases and 2 bases, with 16 bases remaining between them. Per the germline V gene, CDR1 is SGHRS and CDR2 is YFSETQ. The CDR3, as DNA: TGCGCCAGCAGCGATGGATGGGGGCGAACCTACGAGCAGTACTTC. Translation: CASSDGWGRTYEQYF. Drawing the rest from reference TRBV5-1 and TRBJ2-7, the complete variable domain is KAGVTQTPRYLIKTRGQQVTLSCSPISGHRSVSWYQQTPGQGLQFLFEYFSETQRNKGNFPGRFSGRQFSNSRSEMNVSTLELGDSALYLCASSDGWGRTYEQYFGPGTRLTVT.

This clonotype has a handful of counts. One junction end disagrees with the germline gene, perhaps due to a read error. The chain uses TRBV7-7 and TRBJ2-5, with 8 bases matching TRBD2. This CDR3 has 15 residues. CDR1 and CDR2 from the germline V gene are SSHAT and FNYEAQ (reference sequence). CDR3 in DNA: TGTGCTAGCAGCTTAGACGGGAGGGCCGAGGAGACCCAGTACTTC. Its protein product is CASSLDGRAEETQYF.

The J gene is TRBJ2-7, the V gene TRBV2, with 11 bases fitting TRBD2. V dropped 3 bases and J dropped 6; count of bases not matched to a gene: 4. From germline, CDR1 is SNHLY and CDR2 FYNNEI. The CDR3 runs 14 residues. The CDR3 nucleotides are TGTGCCAGCAGTGATCTAGCGGGAGGATCCGAGCAGTACTTC. This translates into CASSDLAGGSEQYF.

This rearrangement joins TRBV6-2 or TRBV6-3 to TRBJ2-2; 8 bases are a match to TRBD1. J was trimmed by 9 bases and V by 2 bases; bases with no gene match: 8. The CDR3 is 15 residues long. The germline V gene encodes CDR1 MNHEY and CDR2 SVGEGT. CDR3 in DNA: TGTGCCAGCAGTTACCGGACAGGGTGGTCCCGGGAGCTGTTTTTT. Residues: CASSYRTGWSRELFF.

This chain joins TRBV19 and TRBJ2-1, with TRBD2 matching 7 bases. V was clipped by 9 bases and J by 5 bases; unmatched bases: 7. Germline lookup yields CDR1 LNHDA and CDR2 SQIVND (reference sequence). This CDR3 comprises 13 residues. CDR3: CASRDYADNEQFF. The CDR3 DNA reads as TGTGCCAGCCGGGACTACGCCGACAATGAGCAGTTCTTC.

This clonotype was seen many times. The rearrangement uses TRBV6-5 and TRBJ2-7; 12 bases fit TRBD2. V trimming: 6 bases; J trimming: 6 bases; junction bases outside the gene matches: 3. The germline V gene has CDR1 MNHEY and CDR2 SVGAGI. The CDR3 sequence is 13 residues long. This CDR3 reads CASSLAGGREQYF. The CDR3 nucleotides are TGTGCCAGCAGCCTAGCGGGAGGGCGCGAGCAGTACTTC.

This clonotype has a count of ten or more. The chain links TRBV10-3 to TRBJ2-7, with D perhaps TRBD2 (5 bases). Looked up from germline, CDR1 is ENHRY and CDR2 is SYGVKD. The CDR3 is 14 residues long. The V and J ends lost 3 bases and 0 bases respectively, with 9 bases between them. Written as DNA, the CDR3 is TGTGCCATCAGTGATTCTACTAGCTCCTACGAGCAGTACTTC. Translating gives CAISDSTSSYEQYF.